Listed here are 25 T cell receptor beta chains from one sample, sequenced in a study of blood T cells in healthy people across ages. A second PCR of 7 to 11 cycles used a sample-barcoded 5' primer and a J-beta primer mix. One entry per CDR3 protein results from TCRdb running MiXCR on the 5' RACE reads. The table lists 800,000 to 950,000 distinct CDR3 sequences, 40% to 60% of them singletons. The sequenced sample consisted of blood. The receptors shown here come from a man aged 25 to 40 in good health.

The chain has TRBV4-1 and TRBJ2-1; 7 bases align to TRBD1. The germline CDR1 and CDR2 sequences are MGHRA and YSYEKL. The V segment lost 3 bases and the J segment 7 bases; nucleotides outside the gene matches: 3. The CDR3 covers 13 residues. The CDR3 loop is CASSHARGNEQFF. The CDR3 bases are TGCGCCAGCAGCCATGCCAGGGGGAATGAGCAGTTCTTC.

This clonotype was picked up a small number of times. The V and J genes are TRBV4-2 and TRBJ2-5; D may correspond to TRBD1 or TRBD2 (6 bases each). The CDR3 is 15 residues long. The germline V gene has CDR1 LGHNA and CDR2 YNFKEQ. V gave up 3 bases and J gave up 4 bases, with 15 bases separating them. In DNA form, the CDR3 reads TGTGCCAGCAGCCAGGGGGGCGCTAGGAGAGAGACCCAGTACTTC. Encoded protein: CASSQGGARRETQYF.

Here the CDR3 DNA reads TGCAGTGCTGGTCGACCCACCGGCTATGGCTACACCTTC. Residues: CSAGRPTGYGYTF. V is TRBV20-1 and J is TRBJ1-2; D not certain. V was cut by 5 bases and J by 4 bases, with 14 bases left in between. Germline CDR1 and CDR2: DFQATT and SNEGSKA (reference sequence). There are 13 residues in the CDR3.

As DNA, the CDR3 is TGTGCCAGCAAGGCAAATAGCTACAATGAGCAGTTCTTC. As protein: CASKANSYNEQFF. J is TRBJ2-1 and V is TRBV6-5, with D unclear. Germline V lookup: CDR1 MNHEY, CDR2 SVGAGI. V shed 7 bases and J shed 3 bases, with 10 bases lying between them. CDR3 length: 13 amino acids.

This chain connects TRBV29-1 to TRBJ1-1, with 7 bases matching TRBD1. Germline trimming cut 7 bases from V and 0 bases from J; bases unmatched to any gene: 11. There are 15 residues in the CDR3. Germline V CDR1 and CDR2: SQVTM, ANQGSEA. The CDR3 loop is CSETNRGRMNTEAFF. The DNA of the CDR3 is TGCAGCGAGACCAACAGGGGCCGGATGAACACTGAAGCTTTCTTT.

The chain is built from TRBV27 and TRBJ2-5; perhaps TRBD1 as D (5 bases). The J call is uncertain, as TRBJ2-7 better fits the DNA end. Germline CDR1 is MNHEY and CDR2 is SMNVEV (reference sequence). This CDR3 has 13 residues. The CDR3 spells CASSLPQGGEQYF. CDR3 bases: TGTGCCAGCAGTTTACCCCAGGGTGGCGAGCAGTACTTC.

The sample holds many counts of this clonotype. The chain is built from TRBV25-1 and TRBJ2-7; TRBD2 might be the D (7 bases). Trimming took 1 base from V and 5 from J, leaving 12 bases between them. The CDR3 extends over 14 amino acids. Germline values: CDR1 MGHDK, CDR2 SYGVNS. The CDR3: CASSESGGFNEQYF. CDR3 nucleotide sequence: TGTGCCAGCAGTGAATCGGGGGGCTTCAACGAGCAGTACTTC.

In its sample, this clonotype was seen a few times. One base away lies a much larger clone, so this may be a sequencing read error. This chain connects TRBV6-1 to TRBJ2-1; D gene ambiguous. Germline V gives CDR1 MNHNS, CDR2 SASEGT. V was shortened by 4 bases and J by 5 bases, with 3 bases between the two germline ends. This CDR3 is 11 amino acids long. As DNA, the CDR3 is TGTGCCAGCAGTGGGGACAATGAGCAGTTCTTC. Encoded protein: CASSGDNEQFF.

The chain is built from TRBV5-8 and TRBJ1-1; the D is unclear. Trimming left V 0 bases short and J 0 bases short, with 9 bases between. The CDR3 runs to 15 residues. Looked up from germline, CDR1 is SGHTS and CDR2 is YDEGEE. The CDR3 region is CASSLGSDLNTEAFF. CDR3 DNA sequence: TGTGCCAGCAGCTTGGGTTCCGACCTGAACACTGAAGCTTTCTTT.

This clonotype was found many times. The V and J genes are TRBV7-9 and TRBJ2-6; D uncertain. V lost 1 base and J lost 2, with 3 bases in between. The germline V gene has CDR1 SEHNR and CDR2 FQNEAQ (reference sequence). The CDR3 is made up of 14 amino acids. The CDR3 loop reads CASSLGTGANVLTF. The CDR3 DNA sequence: TGTGCCAGCAGCTTAGGGACTGGGGCCAACGTCCTGACTTTC.

Ten or more counts support this clonotype. Given a much more abundant clone one base away, this may be a read error. The chain combines TRBV7-9 with TRBJ2-1; 7 bases fit TRBD1. The J call could be wrong; TRBJ2-7 is a better fit for the DNA end. The CDR3 is made up of 16 amino acids. Germline assignment: CDR1 SEHNR and CDR2 FQNEAQ (reference sequence). In nucleotides, the CDR3 is TGTGCCAGCAGCTTACCCCCGGGACAGATCTACAATGAGCAGTACTTC. It yields the protein CASSLPPGQIYNEQYF.

V usage is TRBV20-1 and J usage is TRBJ2-7; 9 bases fit TRBD1. Germline-derived CDR1 and CDR2 are DFQATT and SNEGSKA (reference sequence). The CDR3 extends over 11 amino acids. CDR3 sequence: CSPGQGNEQYF. CDR3 nucleotides: TGCAGCCCGGGACAGGGCAACGAGCAGTACTTC.

This clonotype has only a few counts. This chain joins TRBV3-1 and TRBJ2-7; 8 nucleotides agree with TRBD1. The CDR3 spans 15 residues. Trimming at V came to 1 base and at J to 2 bases, leaving 4 bases not matched to a gene. Per germline, CDR1 LGHDT and CDR2 YNNKEL (reference sequence). The CDR3 DNA sequence: TGTGCCAGCAGCCAAGTCCGGACAGGGACCTACGAGCAGTACTTC. Residues: CASSQVRTGTYEQYF.

The sample holds a few counts of this clonotype. CDR3 residues: CASSLEWVTGQGAGATQYF. The CDR3 DNA reads as TGTGCCAGCAGTTTAGAGTGGGTAACGGGACAGGGGGCCGGAGCGACCCAGTACTTC. The chain employs TRBV27 and TRBJ2-5; the match to TRBD1 covers 12 bases. Germline trimming cut 2 bases from V and 7 bases from J; bases unmatched to any gene: 17. The CDR3 consists of 19 residues. Germline lookup yields CDR1 MNHEY and CDR2 SMNVEV (reference sequence).

This chain joins TRBV2 and TRBJ1-5; TRBD1 matches 7 bases. The CDR3 contains 15 residues. Germline lookup yields CDR1 SNHLY and CDR2 FYNNEI. V lost 5 bases and J lost 1; bases outside the gene matches: 5. The CDR3 here is CASSLLTGSNQPQHF. In DNA, the CDR3 is TGTGCCAGCAGTCTCTTGACAGGGAGCAATCAGCCCCAGCATTTT.

This clonotype was picked up a small number of times. CDR3 nucleotides: TGTGCCAGCAGTCCCGTAGGTGATACGCAGTATTTT. Translation: CASSPVGDTQYF. V and J are TRBV7-9 and TRBJ2-3; D gene uncertain. CDR3 size: 12 residues. Germline V gene lookup returns CDR1 SEHNR and CDR2 FQNEAQ (reference sequence). Trimming cost V 6 bases and J 6 bases, with 10 bases left between them. Full variable domain (missing parts from reference TRBV7-9 and TRBJ2-3): DTGVSQNPRHKITKRGQNVTFRCDPISEHNRLYWYRQTLGQGPEFLTYFQNEAQLEKSRLLSDRFSAERPKGSFSTLEIQRTEQGDSAMYLCASSPVGDTQYFGPGTRLTVL.

The V call is TRBV12-3 or TRBV12-4, the J call TRBJ2-1; D gene ambiguous. The CDR3 contains 15 residues. V lost 4 bases and J lost 3, with 13 bases in between. This CDR3 is CASSSRDWDYNEQFF. DNA of the CDR3: TGTGCCAGCAGTTCTAGGGATTGGGACTACAATGAGCAGTTCTTC.

This clonotype turned up a few times. V is TRBV5-1 and J is TRBJ2-5; D is undetermined. The CDR3 loop spans 12 amino acids. V shed 9 bases and J shed 11 bases, with 20 bases lying between them. Per germline, CDR1 SGHRS and CDR2 YFSETQ. The CDR3 nucleotides read TGCGCCACTCGTTCGGCGGTCGATGAGCAGTACTTC. Translated, it gives CATRSAVDEQYF.

The chain links TRBV4-2 to TRBJ2-5, with D tentatively TRBD2 (6 bases). CDR1 and CDR2 from the germline V gene are LGHNA and YNFKEQ. Between the trimmed V and J ends, which lost 0 bases and 7 bases, there was a span of 27 bases. The CDR3 loop spans 19 amino acids. The CDR3 sequence: CASSQDQPSVNSEEGTQYF. In DNA form, the CDR3 reads TGTGCCAGCAGCCAAGATCAGCCTAGCGTGAATTCGGAAGAAGGGACCCAGTACTTC.

The chain's CDR3 is CAIRNTGLHEQYF. DNA of the CDR3: TGTGCCATCCGGAATACAGGGCTGCACGAGCAGTACTTC. The gene calls are TRBV10-3 and TRBJ2-7; D possibly corresponds to TRBD1 (6 bases). Germline values: CDR1 ENHRY, CDR2 SYGVKD. Trimming cost V 8 bases and J 5 bases, with 16 bases left between them. This CDR3 comprises 13 residues.

This clonotype was seen once. Mismatch with germline at one junction end may stem from a read error. The genes are TRBV10-3 and TRBJ1-5; maybe TRBD1 (6 bases). CDR1 is ENHRY and CDR2 is SYGVKD in the germline V gene. The CDR3 sequence is 15 residues long. The CDR3 DNA is TGTGCCATCAGTGAATCTCCCAGGGGCAAACAGCCCCAGCATTTT. Translated, it gives CAISESPRGKQPQHF.

The CDR3 DNA follows: TGTGCCAGCAGTAGACAGCTGATTGATTACAATGAGCAGTTCTTC. Encoded protein: CASSRQLIDYNEQFF. V usage is TRBV6-2 or TRBV6-3 and J usage is TRBJ2-1, with D tentatively TRBD1 (5 bases). Germline V gene sequence: CDR1 MNHEY, CDR2 SVGEGT. The CDR3 runs to 15 residues. Trimming removed 5 bases at V and 4 bases at J, with 15 bases between.

The chain uses TRBV7-8 and TRBJ1-1; D is undetermined. This CDR3 comprises 15 residues. Germline V gives CDR1 SGHVS, CDR2 FQNEAQ. V was trimmed by 0 bases and J by 1 base, leaving 9 bases between them. The CDR3 is CASSLALLGNTEAFF. The CDR3 DNA reads as TGTGCCAGCAGCTTAGCGCTGTTGGGGAACACTGAAGCTTTCTTT. Together with reference TRBV7-8 and TRBJ1-1, the CDR3 gives the full variable domain: GAGVSQSPRYKVAKRGQDVALRCDPISGHVSLFWYQQALGQGPEFLTYFQNEAQLDKSGLPSDRFFAERPEGSVSTLKIQRTQQEDSAVYLCASSLALLGNTEAFFGQGTRLTVV.

This rearrangement joins TRBV6-5 to TRBJ2-5, with 8 bases that match TRBD1. J lost 0 bases, V lost 5 bases, and 5 bases had no gene match. Germline CDR1 MNHEY, CDR2 SVGAGI. This CDR3 has 15 amino acids. CDR3 in amino acids: CASSSEDRDQETQYF. CDR3 sequence (DNA): TGTGCCAGCAGTAGTGAGGACAGGGACCAAGAGACCCAGTACTTC.

This clonotype was counted a few times. A read error may produce the germline difference seen at one junction end. V gene TRBV11-3 combines with J gene TRBJ2-4, with D uncertain. Matching the DNA end better, TRBJ2-7 makes the J call doubtful. The CDR3 spans 12 residues. Germline-derived CDR1 and CDR2 are SGHNT and YENEEA. The CDR3 region is CASSFNSDEQYF. The CDR3 DNA reads TGTGCCAGTAGCTTTAATTCGGACGAGCAGTACTTC.